The entry below describes one T cell receptor beta chain. The source of the sample is a study of control samples from healthy donors and cancer patients. Germline CDR1 is GTSNPN and CDR2 is SVGIG (reference sequence). V lost 0 bases, J lost 9 bases, and 12 bases lay in between. The CDR3 contains 13 residues. Clones were sequenced by immunoSEQ multiplex PCR, and TCRdb holds only the in-frame ones, with some missing. The sample lists 100,000 to 150,000 clones; 75% to 95% were seen once. The chain uses TRBV30 and TRBJ1-5; a weak D match, TRBD1 (6 bases). This TCR derives from a man aged 18 to 35 in good health. The sample taken for sequencing was blood. This CDR3 reads CAWSVGRGGPQHF. CDR3 nucleotides: TGTGCCTGGAGTGTGGGCAGGGGTGGGCCCCAGCATTTT. Supplemented by reference TRBV30 and TRBJ1-5, the full variable domain reads SQTIHQWPATLVQPVGSPLSLECTVEGTSNPNLYWYRQAAGRGLQLLFYSVGIGQISSEVPQNLSASRPQDRQFILSSKKLLLSDSGFYLCAWSVGRGGPQHFGDGTRLSIL.